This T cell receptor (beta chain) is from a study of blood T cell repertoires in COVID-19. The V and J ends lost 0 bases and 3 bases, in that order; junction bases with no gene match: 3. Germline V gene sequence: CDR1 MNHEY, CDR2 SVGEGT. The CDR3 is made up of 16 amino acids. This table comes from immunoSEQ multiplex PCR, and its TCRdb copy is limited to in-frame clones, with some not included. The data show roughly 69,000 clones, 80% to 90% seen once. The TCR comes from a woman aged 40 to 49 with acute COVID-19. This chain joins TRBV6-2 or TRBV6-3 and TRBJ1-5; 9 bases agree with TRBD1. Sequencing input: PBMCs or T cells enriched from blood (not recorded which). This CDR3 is CASSYSTGGNNQPQHF. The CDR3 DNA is TGTGCCAGCAGTTACTCAACAGGGGGCAACAATCAGCCCCAGCATTTT.